These 6 T cell receptor beta chains were sequenced from one sample in a study of CD4 T cells in relation to SARS-CoV-2 and coronaviruses. This table comes from immunoSEQ multiplex PCR, and its TCRdb copy is limited to in-frame clones, with some not included. This sample has more than 20,000 clones; around 78% occur once, and the top ten carry less than 20%. No cognate antigen is known for these TCRs. CD4+ T cells from unexposed donors were obtained before the COVID-19 pandemic (2011-2018). Isolation of CD4+ T cells took place after approximately eleven days in culture. The sequenced material came from CD4+ T cells from PBMCs, cultured in vitro. The source of these receptors is a human donor in good health.

This chain connects TRBV23-1 to TRBJ2-2; TRBD1 is a possible D gene (5 bases). TRBV23-1 is treated as an ORF (open reading frame) with a function not yet certain. Trimming took 0 bases from V and 2 from J, leaving 10 bases between them. The CDR3 is 16 residues long. As DNA, the CDR3 is TGCGCCAGCAGTCAATCGACAGTCCTTAACACCGGGGAGCTGTTTTTT. Amino acid sequence: CASSQSTVLNTGELFF.

This clone was seen just once. This CDR3 reads CASSLTSGITYNEQFF. Written as DNA, the CDR3 is TGCGCCAGCAGCTTGACGAGCGGAATTACCTACAATGAGCAGTTCTTC. The genes are TRBV5-1 and TRBJ2-1, with D possibly TRBD2 on 5 matching bases. From germline, CDR1 is SGHRS and CDR2 YFSETQ. The CDR3 length is 16 residues. The V end was cut by 1 base, the J end by 2 bases, with 13 bases between.

This sequence joins TRBV4-2 and TRBJ2-2, with 8 bases aligning to TRBD2. The CDR3 covers 17 residues. Germline loops: CDR1 LGHNA, CDR2 YNFKEQ. The V gene end was trimmed by 0 bases and the J gene end by 0 bases; junction bases not matched to a gene: 3. The CDR3 DNA sequence: TGTGCCAGCAGCCAAGATCCGACTAGCGCGAACACCGGGGAGCTGTTTTTT. It yields the protein CASSQDPTSANTGELFF.

The J gene is TRBJ2-1, the V gene TRBV18; D is possibly TRBD1 (6 bases). Trimming pared 4 bases from V and 7 bases from J, leaving 14 bases between. The CDR3 sequence is 14 residues long. Germline loops: CDR1 KGHSH, CDR2 LQKENI. The CDR3 DNA follows: TGTGCCAGCTCACGTCGCGCAGGGGATAATGAGCAGTTCTTC. This encodes CASSRRAGDNEQFF. Drawing the rest from reference TRBV18 and TRBJ2-1, the complete variable domain is NAGVMQNPRHLVRRRGQEARLRCSPMKGHSHVYWYRQLPEEGLKFMVYLQKENIIDESGMPKERFSAEFPKEGPSILRIQQVVRGDSAAYFCASSRRAGDNEQFFGPGTRLTVL.

V usage is TRBV5-1 and J usage is TRBJ2-5, with 7 bases that match TRBD2. The ends lost 5 bases at V and 5 bases at J; junction bases unmatched: 6. The CDR3 length is 13 residues. Germline V gene lookup returns CDR1 SGHRS and CDR2 YFSETQ. The CDR3 coding sequence is TGCGCCAGCAGTTTCTTGGGAGGGGAGACCCAGTACTTC. It specifies CASSFLGGETQYF.

The rearrangement joins TRBV3-1 (or the pseudogene TRBV3-2) to TRBJ2-1; TRBD1 matches 9 bases. The CDR3 is 15 amino acids. V lost 4 bases and J lost 6; bases outside the gene matches: 7. Per the germline V gene, CDR1 is LGHDT and CDR2 is YNNKEL (reference sequence). CDR3 nucleotide sequence: TGTGCCAGCAGCCGAGGGACAGGGTTCCCCAATGAGCAGTTCTTC. Translated: CASSRGTGFPNEQFF.